The 18 T cell receptor beta chains below were found in one sample sequenced in a study of identical twins. TCRdb reprocessed the 5' RACE reads with MiXCR, giving one entry per CDR3 protein. This sample has a few hundred thousand distinct CDR3 sequences, with approximately 15% found just once. The same data also contributed to another study, on yellow fever vaccine responses in identical twins.

Sequences were obtained from CD4+ T cells sorted from blood. These receptors were obtained from a woman aged 18-29 years in good health.

The chain uses TRBV4-1 and TRBJ2-1; 10 bases agree with TRBD2. In germline, CDR1 is MGHRA, CDR2 YSYEKL. This CDR3 comprises 15 residues. The J segment lost 4 bases and the V segment lost 1 base, leaving 1 base of the junction unmatched. CDR3 DNA sequence: TGCGCCAGCAGCCAAGCACTAGCGGGGTACAATGAGCAGTTCTTC. It is translated as CASSQALAGYNEQFF.

A few counts support this clonotype. This sequence joins TRBV18 and TRBJ2-7, with 11 bases matching TRBD1. The CDR3 covers 11 residues. The germline V gene has CDR1 KGHSH and CDR2 LQKENI. The V segment lost 11 bases and the J segment 5 bases; nucleotides outside the gene matches: 2. CDR3 region: CAGGQGDEQYF. For the CDR3, the DNA is TGTGCCGGGGGACAGGGGGACGAGCAGTACTTC.

The chain links TRBV6-5 to TRBJ1-2; 8 nucleotides align to TRBD1. V lost 7 bases, J lost 7 bases, and 8 bases stayed unmatched. There are 13 residues in the CDR3. Germline V gene data show CDR1 as MNHEY and CDR2 as SVGAGI. CDR3: CASTPQGARGYTF. The CDR3 DNA reads as TGTGCCAGCACCCCCCAGGGGGCGCGTGGCTACACCTTC.

This clonotype was recorded a few times. The CDR3 is CSAKTPIYEQYF. In DNA form, the CDR3 reads TGCAGTGCTAAGACGCCGATCTACGAGCAGTACTTC. The rearrangement joins TRBV20-1 to TRBJ2-7; D is unresolved. From germline, CDR1 is DFQATT and CDR2 SNEGSKA (reference sequence). CDR3 size: 12 residues. Deletions cut 4 bases from V and 3 bases from J, with 10 bases between.

This clonotype showed up many times. The rearrangement uses TRBV3-1 and TRBJ1-1; 12 nucleotides agree with TRBD1. With V trimmed by 6 bases and J by 7 bases, 9 bases remained unmatched. Germline CDR1 reads LGHDT; CDR2 reads YNNKEL (reference sequence). The CDR3 length is 15 residues. The chain's CDR3 is CASRITGTGGFEAFF. In DNA, the CDR3 is TGTGCCAGCAGAATAACCGGGACAGGGGGCTTTGAAGCTTTCTTT.

Here the CDR3 reads CASSLPGTATPQFF. DNA of the CDR3: TGTGCCAGCAGTTTACCCGGGACAGCCACCCCTCAGTTCTTC. The chain combines TRBV28 with TRBJ2-1, with 7 bases matching TRBD1. Germline values: CDR1 MDHEN, CDR2 SYDVKM. Trimming at V came to 2 bases and at J to 13 bases, leaving 11 bases not matched to a gene. The CDR3 is 14 amino acids.

This clonotype came up a few times. The J gene is TRBJ2-1, the V gene TRBV7-2; TRBD2 is a possible D gene (5 bases). Trimming removed 3 bases from V and 6 bases from J, with 9 bases in between. Looked up from germline, CDR1 is SGHTA and CDR2 is FQGNSA. CDR3 length: 13 residues. CDR3 residues: CASSFREVNEQFF. DNA for the CDR3: TGTGCCAGCAGCTTCCGGGAAGTCAATGAGCAGTTCTTC.

This clonotype was recorded many times. The CDR3 here is CASSQEQVSSYEQYF. The DNA for the CDR3 is TGCGCCAGCAGCCAAGAGCAAGTATCCTCCTACGAGCAGTACTTC. The J gene is TRBJ2-7, the V gene TRBV4-1; D remains unclear. The V gene lost 0 bases and the J gene lost 0 bases, with 9 bases spanning the gap. The CDR3 consists of 15 residues. Germline V gene data show CDR1 as MGHRA and CDR2 as YSYEKL.

The CDR3 DNA follows: TGTGCCATCAGTGAGGGGCAGAACTATGGCTACACCTTC. Translation gives CAISEGQNYGYTF. The V gene is TRBV10-3, the J gene TRBJ1-2; D remains unclear. The CDR3 contains 13 residues. Germline V gene lookup returns CDR1 ENHRY and CDR2 SYGVKD. V dropped 2 bases and J dropped 2 bases, with 6 bases sitting between them.

The J gene is TRBJ2-3, the V gene TRBV7-6; tentative D call: TRBD1 (5 bases). The germline V gene has CDR1 SGHVS and CDR2 FNYEAQ. V shed 2 bases and J shed 2 bases, with 20 bases lying between them. The CDR3 runs 18 residues. Here the CDR3 DNA reads TGTGCCAGCAGCTTAAATAGTGGTGTGGGGCCTATCACAGATACGCAGTATTTT. This sequence encodes CASSLNSGVGPITDTQYF. Complete variable domain (other parts from reference TRBV7-6 and TRBJ2-3): GAGVSQSPRYKVTKRGQDVALRCDPISGHVSLYWYRQALGQGPEFLTYFNYEAQQDKSGLPNDRFSAERPEGSISTLTIQRTEQRDSAMYRCASSLNSGVGPITDTQYFGPGTRLTVL.

V and J are TRBV12-3 or TRBV12-4 and TRBJ2-7; D tentatively reads TRBD1 or TRBD2 (5 bases each). There are 15 residues in the CDR3. V was cut by 3 bases and J by 3 bases, with 15 bases left in between. This CDR3 is CASSLGQGSDYEQYF. The CDR3 DNA reads TGTGCCAGCAGTTTGGGGCAGGGTAGCGACTACGAGCAGTACTTC.

This clonotype turned up a few times. The gene calls are TRBV7-2 and TRBJ2-2; D possibly corresponds to TRBD1 (6 bases). The CDR3 totals 16 residues. V was clipped by 7 bases and J by 4 bases, with 19 bases between them. The germline CDR1 and CDR2 sequences are SGHTA and FQGNSA. The CDR3 reads CASNSQWGLGTGELFF. The DNA for the CDR3 is TGTGCCAGCAACTCGCAGTGGGGGCTAGGCACCGGGGAGCTGTTTTTT.

The table lists this clonotype with a few counts. The chain is built from TRBV2 and TRBJ2-7; D may correspond to TRBD1 or TRBD2 (6 bases each). The CDR3 extends over 12 amino acids. Trimming took 6 bases from V and 5 from J, leaving 11 bases between them. Germline V CDR1 and CDR2: SNHLY, FYNNEI. The CDR3 here is CASRGGKNEQYF. In DNA form, the CDR3 reads TGTGCCAGCAGGGGGGGCAAGAACGAGCAGTACTTC.

In this sample, this clonotype turned up many times. The chain uses TRBV28 and TRBJ2-1; D remains unclear. This CDR3 is built from 14 residues. From germline, CDR1 is MDHEN and CDR2 SYDVKM. V was cut by 5 bases and J by 7 bases, with 15 bases left in between. Written as DNA, the CDR3 is TGTGCCAGCAGTCCGGATCTAGGCCGGAATGAGCAGTTCTTC. This encodes CASSPDLGRNEQFF.

The chain has TRBV11-2 and TRBJ2-1; 8 nucleotides match TRBD2. V shed 5 bases and J 6 bases; nucleotides not matched to a gene: 12. From germline, CDR1 is SGHAT and CDR2 FQNNGV. This CDR3 contains 16 residues. The CDR3 loop reads CASSPVRGGRFNEQFF. The DNA of the CDR3 is TGTGCCAGCAGCCCAGTTCGGGGGGGGCGTTTCAATGAGCAGTTCTTC.

This clonotype has a handful of counts. The chain links TRBV6-5 to TRBJ2-7, with 8 bases matching TRBD2. J gave up 3 bases and V 1 base, and 2 bases lay outside the gene matches. Per the germline V gene, CDR1 is MNHEY and CDR2 is SVGAGI. The CDR3 has 14 residues. This chain's CDR3 is CASSYLAGLYEQYF. CDR3 nucleotide sequence: TGTGCCAGCAGTTACTTAGCGGGGCTCTACGAGCAGTACTTC.

The rearrangement joins TRBV12-3 or TRBV12-4 to TRBJ2-3; a weak D match, TRBD2 (6 bases). Trimming cost V 11 bases and J 1 base, with 25 bases left between them. CDR3 length: 17 amino acids. DNA of the CDR3: TGTGCCCTCTGTCGAACCCCGGGGAGGCTAGGCACAGATACGCAGTATTTT. Translating gives CALCRTPGRLGTDTQYF.

The V gene is TRBV20-1, the J gene TRBJ2-1; TRBD2 agrees at 11 bases. The CDR3 totals 15 residues. In germline, CDR1 is DFQATT, CDR2 SNEGSKA (reference sequence). V was clipped by 1 base and J by 7 bases; unmatched bases: 6. DNA for the CDR3: TGCAGTGCTAGAGTAGCGTCTAGCGGGAGGAATGAGCAGTTCTTC. Its translation is CSARVASSGRNEQFF.